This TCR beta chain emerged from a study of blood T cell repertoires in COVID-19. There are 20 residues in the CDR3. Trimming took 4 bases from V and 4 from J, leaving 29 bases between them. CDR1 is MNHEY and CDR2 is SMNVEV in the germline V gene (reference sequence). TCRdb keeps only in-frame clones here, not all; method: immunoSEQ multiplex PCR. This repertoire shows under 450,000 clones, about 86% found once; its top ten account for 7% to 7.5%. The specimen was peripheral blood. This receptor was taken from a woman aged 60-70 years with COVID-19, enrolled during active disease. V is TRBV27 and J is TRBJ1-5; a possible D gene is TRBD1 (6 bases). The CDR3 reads CASSSFSTGQFVSFNQPQHF. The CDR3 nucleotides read TGTGCCAGCAGTTCCTTTTCGACAGGACAATTCGTTAGTTTTAATCAGCCCCAGCATTTT.